Following are 19 T cell receptor beta chains from one sample sequenced in a study of shared T cell receptors in the human thymus. The table came from immunoSEQ multiplex PCR; TCRdb's copy has only in-frame clones and leaves some out. The data hold 700,000 to 750,000 clones, with approximately 85% observed a single time. These data are also associated with another study on human thymus T cells.

Material: thymocytes. The receptors were gathered from a girl under three years old with a congenital heart defect.

This chain connects TRBV9 to TRBJ1-6; 9 bases map to TRBD1. Germline V gene lookup returns CDR1 SGDLS and CDR2 YYNGEE. The J segment lost 7 bases and the V segment lost 4 bases, leaving 6 bases of the junction unmatched. This CDR3 region has 15 residues. This chain's CDR3 is CASSPRDRANSPLHF. CDR3 nucleotides: TGTGCCAGCAGCCCCCGGGACAGGGCCAATTCACCCCTCCACTTT.

This chain uses TRBV7-2 with TRBJ2-7, with D maybe TRBD2 (6 bases). The ends were cut back, 5 bases at V and 3 bases at J, with 11 bases in the middle. The CDR3 sequence is 13 residues long. Germline V gene sequence: CDR1 SGHTA, CDR2 FQGNSA. The CDR3 region is CASSPGGYYEQYF. As DNA, the CDR3 is TGTGCCAGCAGCCCCGGGGGTTACTACGAGCAGTACTTC.

V gene TRBV15 combines with J gene TRBJ1-4, with D perhaps TRBD1 (5 bases). In germline, CDR1 is LNHNV, CDR2 YYDKDF (reference sequence). The CDR3 consists of 18 residues. V gave up 3 bases and J gave up 0 bases, with 17 bases separating them. In nucleotides, the CDR3 is TGTGCCACCAGCAGCAGCCACGACAGACAGACAACTAATGAAAAACTGTTTTTT. This translates into CATSSSHDRQTTNEKLFF. The variable domain in full, with the rest retrieved from reference TRBV15 and TRBJ1-4, is DAMVIQNPRYQVTQFGKPVTLSCSQTLNHNVMYWYQQKSSQAPKLLFHYYDKDFNNEADTPDNFQSRRPNTSFCFLDIRSPGLGDTAMYLCATSSSHDRQTTNEKLFFGSGTQLSVL.

This chain connects TRBV4-1 to TRBJ1-1; D unclear. Germline V gene sequence: CDR1 MGHRA, CDR2 YSYEKL. This CDR3 has 14 residues. Trimming removed 4 bases at V and 2 bases at J, with 11 bases between. CDR3 sequence reads: CASSRMGNNTEAFF. As DNA, the CDR3 is TGCGCCAGCAGCCGCATGGGCAACAACACTGAAGCTTTCTTT.

The sample holds one count of this clone. The chain joins TRBV7-9 to TRBJ1-2; the D gene is possibly TRBD1 (5 bases). The germline V gene encodes CDR1 SEHNR and CDR2 FQNEAQ (reference sequence). The CDR3 extends over 13 amino acids. Trimming removed 5 bases at V and 8 bases at J, with 15 bases between. CDR3 coding DNA: TGTGCCAGCAGCACGGGACTCCCATGGGGCTACACCTTC. Translation gives CASSTGLPWGYTF.

The sample holds one count of this clone. V and J are TRBV4-1 and TRBJ2-7; possible D gene TRBD1, 5 bases. There are 14 residues in the CDR3. V lost 4 bases and J 5 bases, leaving 15 bases between the germline ends. CDR1 is MGHRA and CDR2 is YSYEKL in the germline V gene. CDR3 in amino acids: CASSRSRELHEQYF. The CDR3 bases are TGCGCCAGCAGCCGCTCCAGGGAACTTCACGAGCAGTACTTC.

The J gene is TRBJ2-1, the V gene TRBV4-1, with 10 bases lining up with TRBD2. The CDR3 contains 17 residues. Trimming cost V 1 base and J 2 bases; bases outside gene matches: 5. Germline values: CDR1 MGHRA, CDR2 YSYEKL. CDR3 region: CASSQVERGGAYNEQFF. DNA for the CDR3: TGCGCCAGCAGCCAAGTAGAGCGGGGGGGCGCCTACAATGAGCAGTTCTTC.

The chain carries TRBV7-2 and TRBJ2-7; maybe TRBD1 (6 bases). Trimming cost V 5 bases and J 3 bases, with 17 bases left between them. Germline CDR1 and CDR2: SGHTA and FQGNSA. This CDR3 has 15 residues. CDR3: CASSRGGAPYYEQYF. CDR3 in DNA: TGTGCCAGCAGCCGTGGGGGCGCCCCCTACTACGAGCAGTACTTC.

The V call is TRBV4-1, the J call TRBJ2-2; D call uncertain. CDR1 is MGHRA, CDR2 YSYEKL, per germline. CDR3 size: 15 residues. Trimming removed 3 bases at V and 6 bases at J, with 14 bases between. Here the CDR3 DNA reads TGCGCCAGCAGCCAGGCGGAGAAATGGGCCGGGGAGCTGTTTTTT. It is translated as CASSQAEKWAGELFF.

The chain has TRBV20-1 and TRBJ2-1; D possibly corresponds to TRBD1 (5 bases). Deletions cut 0 bases from V and 9 bases from J, with 6 bases between. Germline CDR1 is DFQATT and CDR2 is SNEGSKA (reference sequence). This CDR3 is 11 amino acids long. The CDR3 bases are TGCAGTGCTAGAGAAGGGGCTGAGCAGTTCTTC. This codes for CSAREGAEQFF.

The rearrangement links TRBV19 to TRBJ1-2; D is uncertain. Trimming removed 3 bases at V and 7 bases at J, with 18 bases between. Germline CDR1 LNHDA, CDR2 SQIVND (reference sequence). This CDR3 spans 15 amino acids. CDR3 sequence: CASSIGNGRATGYTF. CDR3 DNA: TGTGCCAGTAGTATTGGGAACGGGAGAGCGACTGGCTACACCTTC.

The CDR3 reads CASSQAASGTGFTEQYF. As DNA, the CDR3 is TGTGCCAGCAGCCAAGCTGCCTCCGGGACAGGGTTCACCGAGCAGTACTTC. The chain uses TRBV7-9 and TRBJ2-7; 9 nucleotides align to TRBD1. V lost 5 bases and J lost 6; bases outside the gene matches: 17. Germline V CDR1 and CDR2: SEHNR, FQNEAQ (reference sequence). CDR3 size: 17 residues.

The chain recombines TRBV7-9 with TRBJ1-5; the D is unclear. The germline V and J ends were trimmed by 2 bases and 6 bases, with 5 bases remaining between them. The CDR3 contains 12 residues. The germline CDR1 and CDR2 sequences are SEHNR and FQNEAQ (reference sequence). CDR3 DNA: TGTGCCAGCAGCTTACACGGTCAGCCCCAGCATTTT. As protein: CASSLHGQPQHF.

The chain has TRBV2 and TRBJ1-1, with D hard to call. Germline V gene data show CDR1 as SNHLY and CDR2 as FYNNEI. Trimming cost V 8 bases and J 1 base, with 14 bases left between them. There are 14 residues in the CDR3. The DNA for the CDR3 is TGTGCCAGCCTTCCGAGGTACGAGAACACTGAAGCTTTCTTT. Translating gives CASLPRYENTEAFF.

The J gene is TRBJ2-7, the V gene TRBV10-3, with D unresolved. The CDR3 consists of 13 residues. The germline V gene encodes CDR1 ENHRY and CDR2 SYGVKD. Trimming shortened V by 2 bases and J by 5 bases, and 10 bases separated the two germline ends. Here the CDR3 reads CAISEDIPDEQYF. CDR3 bases: TGTGCCATCAGTGAGGACATACCGGACGAGCAGTACTTC.

The V and J genes are TRBV5-6 and TRBJ1-4, with D hard to call. Trimming stripped 2 bases from V and 6 bases from J, with 8 bases between. Germline V gene data show CDR1 as SGHDT and CDR2 as YYEEEE. CDR3 length: 13 residues. CDR3 residues: CASSLLDDEKLFF. The CDR3 DNA reads TGTGCCAGCAGCTTACTAGACGATGAAAAACTGTTTTTT.

The table lists this clone with a count of one. The rearrangement links TRBV27 to TRBJ1-3; D not certain. Trimming cost V 6 bases and J 4 bases, with 16 bases left between them. The CDR3 consists of 15 residues. The germline CDR1 and CDR2 sequences are MNHEY and SMNVEV (reference sequence). The chain's CDR3 is CASRVSQGAGNTIYF. As DNA, the CDR3 is TGTGCCAGCAGGGTCTCTCAAGGAGCAGGAAACACCATATATTTT.

This clone occurred a few times. The chain joins TRBV6-1 to TRBJ2-5; D is uncertain. Looked up from germline, CDR1 is MNHNS and CDR2 is SASEGT. V was shortened by 4 bases and J by 7 bases, with 16 bases between the two germline ends. The CDR3 spans 14 residues. The CDR3 DNA reads TGTGCCAGCAGTGGGGCTCCCCGGTTGTGGACCCAGTACTTC. Translation gives CASSGAPRLWTQYF.

The chain uses TRBV19 and TRBJ1-1; 7 nucleotides match TRBD1. CDR3 length equals 17 residues. Germline CDR1 reads LNHDA; CDR2 reads SQIVND (reference sequence). V lost 2 bases, J lost 1 base, and 10 bases stayed unmatched. CDR3 in DNA: TGTGCCAGTAGTATACCGTCGAGGGGGCGCGGGAACACTGAAGCTTTCTTT. Translation gives CASSIPSRGRGNTEAFF. The full variable domain, completed using reference TRBV19 and TRBJ1-1, is DGGITQSPKYLFRKEGQNVTLSCEQNLNHDAMYWYRQDPGQGLRLIYYSQIVNDFQKGDIAEGYSVSREKKESFPLTVTSAQKNPTAFYLCASSIPSRGRGNTEAFFGQGTRLTVV.